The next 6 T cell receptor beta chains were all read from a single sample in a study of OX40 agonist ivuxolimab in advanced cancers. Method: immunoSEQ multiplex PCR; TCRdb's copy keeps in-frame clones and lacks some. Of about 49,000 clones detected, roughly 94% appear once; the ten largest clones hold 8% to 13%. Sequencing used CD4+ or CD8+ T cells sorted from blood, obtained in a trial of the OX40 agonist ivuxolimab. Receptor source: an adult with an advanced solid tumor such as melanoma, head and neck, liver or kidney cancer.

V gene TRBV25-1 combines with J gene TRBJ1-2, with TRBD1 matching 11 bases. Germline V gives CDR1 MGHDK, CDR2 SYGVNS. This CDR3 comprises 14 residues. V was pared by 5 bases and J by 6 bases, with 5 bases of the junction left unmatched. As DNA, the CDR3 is TGTGCCAGCAGTCCGGACAGGGGGCTTAATGGCTACACCTTC. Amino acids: CASSPDRGLNGYTF.

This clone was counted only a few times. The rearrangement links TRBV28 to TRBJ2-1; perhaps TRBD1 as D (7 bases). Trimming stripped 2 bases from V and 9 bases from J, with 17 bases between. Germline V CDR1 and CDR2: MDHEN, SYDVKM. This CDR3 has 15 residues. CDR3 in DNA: TGTGCCAGCAGTTTAAGTGTACAGGGGAGGAGTGAGCAGTTCTTC. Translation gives CASSLSVQGRSEQFF.

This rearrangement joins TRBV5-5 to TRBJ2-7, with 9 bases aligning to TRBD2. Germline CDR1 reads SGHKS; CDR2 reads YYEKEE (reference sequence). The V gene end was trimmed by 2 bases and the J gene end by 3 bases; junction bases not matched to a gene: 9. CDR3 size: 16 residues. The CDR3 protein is CASSLTSSGVLYEQYF. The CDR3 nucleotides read TGTGCCAGCAGCTTAACATCTAGCGGGGTGCTCTACGAGCAGTACTTC.

CDR3: CASSIGRGNEQFF. CDR3 bases: TGTGCCAGCAGTATCGGTCGGGGAAATGAGCAGTTCTTC. The chain couples TRBV28 to TRBJ2-1, with a tentative D call TRBD2 (5 bases). Trimming removed 5 bases at V and 7 bases at J, with 12 bases between. The CDR3 is 13 amino acids. Germline V gene sequence: CDR1 MDHEN, CDR2 SYDVKM.

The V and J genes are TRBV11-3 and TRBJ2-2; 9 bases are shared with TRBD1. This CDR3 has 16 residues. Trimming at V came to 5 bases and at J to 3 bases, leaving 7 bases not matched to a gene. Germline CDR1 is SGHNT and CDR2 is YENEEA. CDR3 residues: CASSARTGVDTGELFF. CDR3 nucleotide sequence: TGTGCCAGCAGCGCCCGGACAGGGGTTGACACCGGGGAGCTGTTTTTT.

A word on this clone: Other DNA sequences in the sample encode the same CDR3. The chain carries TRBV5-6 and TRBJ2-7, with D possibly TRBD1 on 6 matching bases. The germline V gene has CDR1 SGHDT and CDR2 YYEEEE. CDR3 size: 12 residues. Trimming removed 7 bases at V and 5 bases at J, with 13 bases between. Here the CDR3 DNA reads TGTGCCAGCGGTCGGGCAGGGGACGAGCAGTACTTC. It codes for CASGRAGDEQYF. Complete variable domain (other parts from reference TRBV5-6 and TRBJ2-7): DAGVTQSPTHLIKTRGQQVTLRCSPKSGHDTVSWYQQALGQGPQFIFQYYEEEERQRGNFPDRFSGHQFPNYSSELNVNALLLGDSALYLCASGRAGDEQYFGPGTRLTVT.